One and the same sample provided the 18 T cell receptor beta chains below, sequenced in a study of CXCR3 chemokines and chemotherapy response in bladder cancer. TCRdb fed the PCR reads into MiXCR, producing one record per CDR3 protein. Of about 13,000 distinct CDR3 sequences listed, around 11% are singletons. Sample collection occurred from a patient whose treatment included neoadjuvant chemotherapy. These receptors were collected from a human donor with bladder cancer that did not respond to neoadjuvant chemotherapy.

The genes are TRBV6-5 and TRBJ2-3; the D gene could be TRBD1 or TRBD2 (5 bases each). Germline V gene sequence: CDR1 MNHEY, CDR2 SVGAGI. The CDR3 consists of 14 residues. Between the trimmed V and J ends, which lost 6 bases and 5 bases, there was a span of 15 bases. The CDR3 here is CASSPRGYGDTQYF. CDR3 coding DNA: TGTGCCAGCAGCCCGAGGGGTTACGGAGATACGCAGTATTTT.

This clonotype was picked up many times. This chain connects TRBV10-3 to TRBJ2-7; D is ambiguous. This CDR3 spans 14 amino acids. Per the germline V gene, CDR1 is ENHRY and CDR2 is SYGVKD. Trimming removed 3 bases from V and 5 bases from J, with 14 bases in between. CDR3 residues: CAISDETHSDEQYF. The DNA of the CDR3 is TGTGCCATCAGTGATGAGACCCACAGCGACGAGCAGTACTTC.

This clonotype was counted many times. The V gene is TRBV6-5, the J gene TRBJ2-1; 7 bases are a match to TRBD1. The germline gives CDR1 MNHEY, CDR2 SVGAGI. The CDR3 loop spans 15 amino acids. V lost 0 bases, J lost 5 bases, and 4 bases stayed unmatched. CDR3 amino acids: CASSYSPGTDNEQFF. CDR3 sequence (DNA): TGTGCCAGCAGTTACTCACCCGGGACAGACAATGAGCAGTTCTTC.

This clonotype was detected ten times or more. V and J are TRBV7-2 and TRBJ2-6; no definite D call. V lost 4 bases and J 0 bases, leaving 7 bases between the germline ends. The germline gives CDR1 SGHTA, CDR2 FQGNSA. The CDR3 loop spans 15 amino acids. The CDR3 loop is CASSSHLSGANVLTF. The CDR3, as DNA: TGTGCCAGCAGCTCACATCTCTCTGGGGCCAACGTCCTGACTTTC. Filled out from reference TRBV7-2 and TRBJ2-6, the complete variable domain reads GAGVSQSPSNKVTEKGKDVELRCDPISGHTALYWYRQSLGQGLEFLIYFQGNSAPDKSGLPSDRFSAERTGGSVSTLTIQRTQQEDSAVYLCASSSHLSGANVLTFGAGSRLTVL.

V gene TRBV13 combines with J gene TRBJ2-3; 7 bases are shared with TRBD2. V shed 1 base, J shed 2 bases, and the junction held 6 bases outside the gene matches. The germline gives CDR1 PRHDT, CDR2 FYEKMQ (reference sequence). The CDR3 loop spans 16 amino acids. CDR3 coding DNA: TGTGCCAGCAGCTTAGCTGGGGGGGGGAACACAGATACGCAGTATTTT. It specifies CASSLAGGGNTDTQYF.

This clonotype was observed at least ten times. The V and J genes are TRBV7-9 and TRBJ1-5; TRBD1 aligns across 7 bases. CDR3 length: 15 amino acids. V was clipped by 5 bases and J by 6 bases; unmatched bases: 10. CDR1 and CDR2 (germline): SEHNR, FQNEAQ (reference sequence). The CDR3 DNA sequence: TGTGCCAGCAGCCACAGACAGGGAGGGGGTCAGCCCCAGCATTTT. The encoded protein is CASSHRQGGGQPQHF.

This clonotype showed up many times. V usage is TRBV7-2 and J usage is TRBJ2-5; the D is unclear. Germline V lookup: CDR1 SGHTA, CDR2 FQGNSA. Trimming took off 5 bases at V and 6 bases at J, with 10 bases between the two ends. This CDR3 has 12 residues. This CDR3 is CASSPPSKTQYF. CDR3 nucleotide sequence: TGTGCCAGCAGCCCCCCCAGTAAGACCCAGTACTTC.

Concerning this clonotype: This likely reflects a read error, since a far larger clone is one base away. The chain uses TRBV6-2 or TRBV6-3 and TRBJ1-2; 7 bases are shared with TRBD1. The junction had 8 bases not matched to a gene; V was cut back by 5 bases and J by 8 bases. The CDR3 is 13 residues long. CDR1 and CDR2 from the germline V gene are MNHEY and SVGEGT. DNA of the CDR3: TGTGCCAGCAGTACAGACAGGGCCAGGGGCTACACCTTC. Amino acid sequence: CASSTDRARGYTF.

This clonotype was counted at least ten times. This chain joins TRBV5-6 and TRBJ1-5, with D possibly being TRBD1 (5 bases). Germline CDR1 is SGHDT and CDR2 is YYEEEE. The V end lost 10 bases, the J end lost 1 base, and 24 bases lay between the germline ends. CDR3 length: 17 amino acids. The CDR3 spells CASNFGGVWGSNQPQHF. The CDR3 DNA sequence: TGTGCCTCCAACTTCGGGGGGGTATGGGGAAGCAATCAGCCCCAGCATTTT.

This clonotype was observed many times. The CDR3 DNA sequence: TGCAGTACCCAATCGGGTCAGATGAACACTGAAGCTTTCTTT. This encodes CSTQSGQMNTEAFF. The rearrangement links TRBV20-1 to TRBJ1-1; D gene ambiguous. This CDR3 comprises 14 residues. Germline loops: CDR1 DFQATT, CDR2 SNEGSKA (reference sequence). Trimming stripped 8 bases from V and 0 bases from J, with 16 bases between.

The chain has TRBV6-1 and TRBJ1-3; TRBD1 matches at 7 bases. The germline CDR1 and CDR2 sequences are MNHNS and SASEGT. Losses at the gene ends were 10 bases for V and 4 bases for J; bases not matched to a gene: 10. This CDR3 has 14 amino acids. CDR3 residues: CATVNPDRGNTIYF. CDR3 coding DNA: TGTGCCACCGTGAATCCGGACAGGGGAAACACCATATATTTT.

This clonotype appeared many times. The rearrangement uses TRBV19 and TRBJ1-1, with D hard to call. Germline assignment: CDR1 LNHDA and CDR2 SQIVND (reference sequence). The CDR3 contains 16 residues. V lost 3 bases and J 2 bases, leaving 16 bases between the germline ends. The CDR3 region is CASSIGPRNDNTEAFF. The CDR3 nucleotides are TGTGCCAGTAGTATCGGCCCCCGGAATGACAACACTGAAGCTTTCTTT.

The V and J genes are TRBV20-1 and TRBJ2-4, with 10 bases that match TRBD2. J was trimmed by 8 bases and V by 6 bases; bases with no gene match: 4. The germline gives CDR1 DFQATT, CDR2 SNEGSKA (reference sequence). The CDR3 covers 12 residues. CDR3 in DNA: TGCAGTGCCCCTAGCGGGGGTGACATTCAGTACTTC. This gives the protein CSAPSGGDIQYF.

The sample holds a few counts of this clonotype. The chain has TRBV7-2 and TRBJ2-7, with D possibly being TRBD1 or TRBD2 (6 bases each). This CDR3 has 13 residues. The germline V gene has CDR1 SGHTA and CDR2 FQGNSA. Trimming cost V 3 bases and J 5 bases, with 11 bases left between them. The CDR3, as DNA: TGTGCCAGCAGCTTTATCGGGGGCGACGAGCAGTACTTC. It codes for CASSFIGGDEQYF.

This clonotype came up many times. This sequence joins TRBV6-5 and TRBJ1-4; TRBD1 matches 7 bases. Trimming at V came to 5 bases and at J to 7 bases, leaving 10 bases not matched to a gene. This CDR3 spans 15 amino acids. The germline V gene encodes CDR1 MNHEY and CDR2 SVGAGI. The CDR3, as DNA: TGTGCCAGCAGTCTCGCGACAGGGAGGAGTGAAAAACTGTTTTTT. Residues: CASSLATGRSEKLFF.

This sequence joins TRBV5-4 and TRBJ2-7; 12 bases match TRBD2. With 6 bases clipped from V and 6 bases from J, the junction kept 10 bases outside the gene matches. The CDR3 has 15 residues. The germline V gene encodes CDR1 SGHNT and CDR2 YYREEE (reference sequence). CDR3 residues: CASKRDLTSGSEQYF. Written as DNA, the CDR3 is TGTGCCAGCAAACGTGACCTGACTAGCGGGAGCGAGCAGTACTTC.

The sample holds many counts of this clonotype. The J gene is TRBJ1-3, the V gene TRBV19, with D uncertain. The V end lost 10 bases, the J end lost 0 bases, and 13 bases lay between the germline ends. The CDR3 runs to 14 residues. Germline V gene data show CDR1 as LNHDA and CDR2 as SQIVND (reference sequence). The CDR3 sequence: CATLTSRSGNTIYF. The CDR3 bases are TGTGCCACTTTGACAAGTCGCTCTGGAAACACCATATATTTT. The entire variable domain, with the rest obtained from reference TRBV19 and TRBJ1-3, is as follows: DGGITQSPKYLFRKEGQNVTLSCEQNLNHDAMYWYRQDPGQGLRLIYYSQIVNDFQKGDIAEGYSVSREKKESFPLTVTSAQKNPTAFYLCATLTSRSGNTIYFGEGSWLTVV.

This clonotype has only one observation. The chain carries TRBV4-1 and TRBJ2-1; 9 positions agree with TRBD1. After removal of 1 base from V and 6 bases from J, the junction contained 13 bases not matched to a gene. The CDR3 sequence is 18 residues long. In germline, CDR1 is MGHRA, CDR2 YSYEKL. The CDR3 loop is CASSQGRVGQGLRNEQFF. Here the CDR3 DNA reads TGCGCCAGCAGCCAAGGTCGGGTGGGACAGGGACTTCGCAATGAGCAGTTCTTC.